This T cell receptor beta chain was captured in a study of cytomegalovirus exposure and HLA in healthy donors. Looking at the study overall: HLA-typed donors contributed around 85 million unique TCRs, which were held in an early data release.

Points on this clone: Its target is not known.

Findings and limits, study-wide: Altogether, 170 or so TCR beta chains were recorded as cytomegalovirus-associated.

Germline trimming cut 1 base from V and 0 bases from J; bases unmatched to any gene: 2. The CDR3 consists of 15 residues. Germline V gene sequence: CDR1 SEHNR, CDR2 FQNEAQ (reference sequence). The study ran its PCR with 60 Vbeta and 13 Jbeta primers. Measured with immunoSEQ multiplex PCR; TCRdb has only the in-frame clones, and not every one. Here the sample spans 120,000 to 150,000 clones, around 83% being singletons. The sample was PBMCs. The chain employs TRBV7-9 and TRBJ1-1; 7 positions agree with TRBD1. The clonotype originates from a male donor in good health and CMV-seropositive. This CDR3 reads CASSLVGTVNTEAFF. In DNA, the CDR3 is TGTGCCAGCAGCTTAGTCGGGACAGTGAACACTGAAGCTTTCTTT.